One and the same sample provided the 4 T cell receptor beta chains below, sequenced in a study of T cell responses to AZD1222 COVID-19 vaccine (TCRdb year 2021). Receptors were amplified or captured by the immunoSEQ multiplex PCR assay. The table was pulled from immuneACCESS by TCRdb, which kept in-frame rearrangements only. Such tables lose some clones; where checked, under half of the loss comes from unresolved V genes, and the rest has no known cause. This sample holds 130,000 or so clones; approximately 90% were observed only once. 6.9% of the sample goes to the ten largest clones. The time point label, read with the paper, signifies: baseline before first vaccination. The sequencing used peripheral blood, collected on day 0 of AZD1222 vaccination. These receptors originate from an adult in good health.

The chain links TRBV3-1 (or the pseudogene TRBV3-2) to TRBJ1-3, with D unclear. Trimming shortened V by 4 bases and J by 6 bases, and 16 bases separated the two germline ends. CDR1 is LGHDT and CDR2 is YNNKEL in the germline V gene (reference sequence). The CDR3 totals 15 residues. The CDR3 DNA is TGTGCCAGCAGCCCATCCGATACGGAAGAAAACACCATATATTTT. Its translation is CASSPSDTEENTIYF.

The CDR3 is CAARRGYYGYTF. CDR3 sequence (DNA): TGTGCCGCTCGAAGGGGATACTATGGCTACACCTTC. The gene calls are TRBV6-5 and TRBJ1-2; the D gene is possibly TRBD1 (5 bases). This CDR3 comprises 12 residues. The ends were cut back, 11 bases at V and 3 bases at J, with 13 bases in the middle. Germline V gene sequence: CDR1 MNHEY, CDR2 SVGAGI.

J is TRBJ2-1 and V is TRBV19, with D maybe TRBD2 (6 bases). Trimming took off 3 bases at V and 4 bases at J, with 10 bases between the two ends. The CDR3 extends over 14 amino acids. Germline assignment: CDR1 LNHDA and CDR2 SQIVND (reference sequence). The chain's CDR3 is CASSMGLVYNEQFF. The CDR3 coding sequence is TGTGCCAGTAGTATGGGACTGGTATACAATGAGCAGTTCTTC. The full variable domain, rest sourced from reference TRBV19 and TRBJ2-1, is DGGITQSPKYLFRKEGQNVTLSCEQNLNHDAMYWYRQDPGQGLRLIYYSQIVNDFQKGDIAEGYSVSREKKESFPLTVTSAQKNPTAFYLCASSMGLVYNEQFFGPGTRLTVL.

The genes are TRBV5-1 and TRBJ2-1; TRBD1 might be the D (7 bases). CDR1 and CDR2 (germline): SGHRS, YFSETQ. This CDR3 is built from 12 residues. The V end was cut by 9 bases, the J end by 15 bases, with 22 bases between. The CDR3 nucleotides read TGCGCCAACACTTACCCAGGGGGGACATGGTTCTTC. Its protein is CANTYPGGTWFF.